Listed here are 21 T cell receptor beta chains from one sample, sequenced in a study of control samples from healthy donors and cancer patients. The repertoire was sequenced with immunoSEQ multiplex PCR; TCRdb's copy has only in-frame clones and lacks some. The profile shows about 57,000 clones, around 94% of them singletons. The sequenced sample was blood. These TCRs come from a man younger than 45 in good health.

This clone was recorded a few times. The chain combines TRBV7-9 with TRBJ1-4; 7 bases agree with TRBD1. The CDR3 spans 16 residues. Trimming cost V 7 bases and J 3 bases; bases outside gene matches: 11. Germline CDR1 reads SEHNR; CDR2 reads FQNEAQ (reference sequence). In nucleotides, the CDR3 is TGTGCCAGCACCCCAAGACAGGGCGGATCTAATGAAAAACTGTTTTTT. Its translation: CASTPRQGGSNEKLFF. Full variable domain (outside the CDR3, taken from reference TRBV7-9 and TRBJ1-4): DTGVSQNPRHKITKRGQNVTFRCDPISEHNRLYWYRQTLGQGPEFLTYFQNEAQLEKSRLLSDRFSAERPKGSFSTLEIQRTEQGDSAMYLCASTPRQGGSNEKLFFGSGTQLSVL.

The CDR3 here is CASSVEANQPQHF. The CDR3 region has the DNA TGTGCCAGCAGCGTAGAAGCCAATCAGCCCCAGCATTTT. The V call is TRBV9, the J call TRBJ1-5; no clear D gene. Germline CDR1 SGDLS, CDR2 YYNGEE. The CDR3 is 13 residues long. V was clipped by 0 bases and J by 3 bases, with 4 bases between them.

The chain links TRBV6-5 to TRBJ1-5, with unresolved D. The CDR3 is 15 amino acids. CDR1 is MNHEY, CDR2 SVGAGI, per germline. The V and J ends lost 0 bases and 0 bases respectively, with 6 bases between them. The CDR3 coding sequence is TGTGCCAGCAGTTACTCCGGGAATAGCAATCAGCCCCAGCATTTT. Its protein is CASSYSGNSNQPQHF.

This clone was counted once. The chain joins TRBV24-1 to TRBJ2-5, with TRBD2 identical over 7 bases. CDR3 size: 14 residues. Germline V gene sequence: CDR1 KGHDR, CDR2 SFDVKD. V shed 5 bases and J 5 bases; nucleotides not matched to a gene: 7. CDR3 DNA: TGTGCCACCAGTGGGGCGGGGAGGGGCGAGACCCAGTACTTC. Translated: CATSGAGRGETQYF.

The rearrangement joins TRBV5-1 to TRBJ2-3; D is unclear. Germline loops: CDR1 SGHRS, CDR2 YFSETQ. CDR3 length: 15 amino acids. V shed 0 bases and J shed 1 base, with 9 bases lying between them. The CDR3 loop is CASSLGYRGTDTQYF. DNA for the CDR3: TGCGCCAGCAGCTTGGGCTACCGGGGCACAGATACGCAGTATTTT.

This clone appeared a single time. V and J are TRBV9 and TRBJ1-4; D remains unclear. The ends were cut back, 0 bases at V and 8 bases at J, with 14 bases in the middle. The CDR3 totals 15 residues. Germline CDR1 reads SGDLS; CDR2 reads YYNGEE. CDR3 coding DNA: TGTGCCAGCAGCGTAGGCCCGGGAGTTAGAGAAAAACTGTTTTTT. Protein sequence: CASSVGPGVREKLFF.

This sequence joins TRBV19 and TRBJ2-3; 8 nucleotides align to TRBD1. V was clipped by 4 bases and J by 6 bases; unmatched bases: 3. Per germline, CDR1 LNHDA and CDR2 SQIVND (reference sequence). CDR3 length equals 13 residues. The CDR3 reads CASSTQGADTQYF. Here the CDR3 DNA reads TGTGCCAGTAGTACCCAGGGGGCGGATACGCAGTATTTT.

The gene calls are TRBV11-2 and TRBJ1-2; TRBD1 agrees at 8 bases. Germline trimming cut 3 bases from V and 4 bases from J; bases unmatched to any gene: 7. The CDR3 has 15 residues. Germline V gives CDR1 SGHAT, CDR2 FQNNGV. As DNA, the CDR3 is TGTGCCAGCAGCTTGGTACAGGGGGGGACCTATGGCTACACCTTC. Encoded protein: CASSLVQGGTYGYTF.

The V and J genes are TRBV7-2 and TRBJ2-5; 8 nucleotides match TRBD1. This CDR3 has 16 amino acids. Germline V gene data show CDR1 as SGHTA and CDR2 as FQGNSA. V lost 1 base, J lost 5 bases, and 9 bases stayed unmatched. The CDR3 sequence is CASSLVQSRGRETQYF. DNA of the CDR3: TGTGCCAGCAGCTTAGTTCAAAGCAGGGGGCGGGAGACCCAGTACTTC.

The chain links TRBV7-2 to TRBJ1-2; 9 nucleotides line up with TRBD1. The CDR3 totals 15 residues. J gave up 3 bases and V 1 base, and 3 bases lay outside the gene matches. The germline CDR1 and CDR2 sequences are SGHTA and FQGNSA. The CDR3, as DNA: TGTGCCAGCAGCTTAGAGACAGGGGGGGACTATGGCTACACCTTC. This codes for CASSLETGGDYGYTF.

The V gene is TRBV6-6, the J gene TRBJ2-3, with a possible D match to TRBD1 (6 bases). Germline CDR1 is MNHNY and CDR2 is SVGAGI (reference sequence). There are 14 residues in the CDR3. V lost 7 bases to trimming and J lost 2 bases, with 13 bases between them. The CDR3 region has the DNA TGTGCCAGCAATCTTCGGACAGCCACAGATACGCAGTATTTT. Its protein product is CASNLRTATDTQYF.

The chain is built from TRBV7-2 and TRBJ2-2; 7 bases align to TRBD1. This CDR3 is built from 15 residues. CDR1 is SGHTA, CDR2 FQGNSA, per germline. Trimming cost V 5 bases and J 0 bases; bases outside gene matches: 3. The CDR3 nucleotides are TGTGCCAGCAGCCTAGGACAGGCGAACACCGGGGAGCTGTTTTTT. This gives the protein CASSLGQANTGELFF.

The chain couples TRBV6-4 to TRBJ2-4; D unresolved. CDR3 size: 19 residues. V lost 0 bases, J lost 0 bases, and 18 bases lay in between. Per germline, CDR1 MRHNA and CDR2 SNTAGT. CDR3 DNA sequence: TGTGCCAGCAGTGACTCGATGGGTCCTGGGGATAAAGCCAAAAACATTCAGTACTTC. The encoded protein is CASSDSMGPGDKAKNIQYF.

This rearrangement joins TRBV6-6 to TRBJ1-5; no reliable D call. The germline gives CDR1 MNHNY, CDR2 SVGAGI (reference sequence). The CDR3 is 14 residues long. V shed 8 bases and J shed 3 bases, with 14 bases lying between them. The CDR3 DNA reads TGTGCCAGCGGCGAGAGCACCTACAATCAGCCCCAGCATTTT. Translated, it gives CASGESTYNQPQHF.

The chain carries TRBV5-1 and TRBJ2-5; 9 bases are shared with TRBD2. This CDR3 is 17 amino acids long. Trimming took 4 bases from V and 1 from J; bases not matched to a gene: 11. Germline CDR1 SGHRS, CDR2 YFSETQ. As DNA, the CDR3 is TGCGCCAGCAGCCGCCTACAGCGGGAGGCCTTCCAAGAGACCCAGTACTTC. Its translation is CASSRLQREAFQETQYF. Full variable domain (rest looked up from reference TRBV5-1 and TRBJ2-5): KAGVTQTPRYLIKTRGQQVTLSCSPISGHRSVSWYQQTPGQGLQFLFEYFSETQRNKGNFPGRFSGRQFSNSRSEMNVSTLELGDSALYLCASSRLQREAFQETQYFGPGTRLLVL.

The rearrangement links TRBV6-5 to TRBJ1-1; D might be TRBD1 (6 bases). CDR1 is MNHEY, CDR2 SVGAGI, per germline. The CDR3 covers 13 residues. Trimming pared 4 bases from V and 1 base from J, leaving 7 bases between. This chain's CDR3 is CASSLGGNTEAFF. Written as DNA, the CDR3 is TGTGCCAGCAGTTTAGGGGGGAACACTGAAGCTTTCTTT.

This clone occurred a few times. V is TRBV6-2 or TRBV6-3 and J is TRBJ2-7; TRBD2 agrees at 11 bases. The junction had 2 bases not matched to a gene; V was cut back by 2 bases and J by 2 bases. From germline, CDR1 is MNHEY and CDR2 SVGEGT. The CDR3 spans 15 residues. The CDR3 DNA reads as TGTGCCAGCAGTTACGGGACTAGCGGCACCTACGAGCAGTACTTC. Amino acid sequence: CASSYGTSGTYEQYF.

The rearrangement links TRBV28 to TRBJ2-1, with TRBD2 matching over 11 bases. J gave up 6 bases and V 5 bases, and 6 bases lay outside the gene matches. The germline gives CDR1 MDHEN, CDR2 SYDVKM. The CDR3 covers 15 residues. The CDR3 loop is CASSTSSGGLNEQFF. The CDR3 DNA reads as TGTGCCAGCAGTACTTCTAGCGGGGGGCTCAATGAGCAGTTCTTC.

DNA of the CDR3: TGTGCCAGCAGTGAAAAGTGGGACCAGGGGGCCACTGAAGCTTTCTTT. This codes for CASSEKWDQGATEAFF. V usage is TRBV6-1 and J usage is TRBJ1-1, with TRBD1 identical over 8 bases. Germline loops: CDR1 MNHNS, CDR2 SASEGT. After removal of 2 bases from V and 4 bases from J, the junction contained 9 bases not matched to a gene. This CDR3 region has 16 residues.

The chain uses TRBV6-4 and TRBJ2-3; 12 bases match TRBD2. V dropped 6 bases and J dropped 6; count of bases not matched to a gene: 7. Germline-derived CDR1 and CDR2 are MRHNA and SNTAGT. The CDR3 totals 15 residues. CDR3 loop: CASSSSGGAGDTQYF. CDR3 DNA sequence: TGTGCCAGCAGCTCTAGCGGGGGGGCCGGGGATACGCAGTATTTT.

The rearrangement joins TRBV19 to TRBJ1-1; D gene ambiguous. With 4 bases removed from V and 5 bases from J, the gap between germline ends came to 14 bases. The CDR3 runs to 14 residues. From germline, CDR1 is LNHDA and CDR2 SQIVND (reference sequence). This chain's CDR3 is CASSKARAGTEAFF. As DNA, the CDR3 is TGTGCCAGTAGTAAAGCCCGAGCGGGTACTGAAGCTTTCTTT.